Sequencing of this TCR beta chain was carried out in a study of blood T cells in healthy people across ages. Per-sample PBMC isolation yielded at least 6.5 million cells. This clonotype was observed many times. Next came a second PCR, run for about 7 to 12 cycles, which used a sample-barcoded 5' primer along with a J-beta primer mix. A single record per CDR3 protein comes from TCRdb applying MiXCR to the 5' RACE reads. This sample carries hundreds of thousands of distinct CDR3 sequences, around 43% of them seen once, and the ten largest clones take 25% to 35%. This CDR3 is 12 amino acids long. Germline CDR1 is SEHNR and CDR2 is FQNEAQ (reference sequence). The V end was cut by 3 bases, the J end by 6 bases, with 7 bases between.

The chain joins TRBV7-9 to TRBJ2-3, with D possibly matching TRBD1 (6 bases). This TCR came from a man older than 75 in good health. Material for sequencing was blood. CDR3 DNA sequence: TGTGCCAGCAGCTTCCAGGGGGATACGCAGTATTTT. Protein product: CASSFQGDTQYF.